The 13 T cell receptor beta chains in this list originate from one sample, sequenced in a study of cytotoxic CD8 clonotypes in ibrutinib-treated CLL. The assay was immunoSEQ multiplex PCR, and TCRdb's table has in-frame clones only and misses some. The table lists 200,000 to 250,000 clones, 70% to 75% of them singletons. The sequences come from PBMCs, collected after 12 months of ibrutinib treatment. These receptors were obtained from a human donor with chronic lymphocytic leukemia.

The rearrangement uses TRBV4-1 and TRBJ2-3; D not resolved. Trimming shortened V by 1 base and J by 5 bases, and 13 bases separated the two germline ends. The germline V gene encodes CDR1 MGHRA and CDR2 YSYEKL. The CDR3 is made up of 15 amino acids. CDR3 amino acids: CASSQGEARRDTQYF. As DNA, the CDR3 is TGCGCCAGCAGCCAAGGTGAGGCCCGCAGAGATACGCAGTATTTT.

The chain has TRBV29-1 and TRBJ1-1; tentatively, D is TRBD1 (6 bases). This CDR3 region has 12 residues. The V end lost 3 bases, the J end lost 4 bases, and 9 bases lay between the germline ends. Germline CDR1 SQVTM, CDR2 ANQGSEA. CDR3: CSVDRGTTEAFF. The CDR3 DNA reads TGCAGCGTTGACAGGGGAACCACTGAAGCTTTCTTT.

The rearrangement uses TRBV30 and TRBJ2-7; TRBD1 or TRBD2 may be the D gene (5 bases each). V lost 2 bases and J lost 4, with 15 bases in between. CDR1 and CDR2 from the germline V gene are GTSNPN and SVGIG (reference sequence). The CDR3 has 14 residues. The CDR3 sequence: CAWSHPEGRYEQYF. DNA for the CDR3: TGTGCCTGGAGTCATCCAGAGGGACGGTACGAGCAGTACTTC.

The chain recombines TRBV18 with TRBJ2-1; 8 bases align to TRBD2. Germline V gene sequence: CDR1 KGHSH, CDR2 LQKENI. The CDR3 is 20 residues long. Trimming at V came to 4 bases and at J to 6 bases, leaving 23 bases not matched to a gene. The CDR3 loop is CASSQFADIIAGTEINEQFF. The CDR3 DNA reads as TGTGCCAGCTCACAGTTTGCAGACATAATAGCGGGGACCGAGATCAATGAGCAGTTCTTC. The full variable domain, with the rest looked up from reference TRBV18 and TRBJ2-1, is NAGVMQNPRHLVRRRGQEARLRCSPMKGHSHVYWYRQLPEEGLKFMVYLQKENIIDESGMPKERFSAEFPKEGPSILRIQQVVRGDSAAYFCASSQFADIIAGTEINEQFFGPGTRLTVL.

CDR3 residues: CASSESNTEAFF. The CDR3 DNA is TGTGCCAGCAGCGAGTCGAACACTGAAGCTTTCTTT. The chain couples TRBV9 to TRBJ1-1, with no clear D. V was shortened by 3 bases and J by 1 base, with 4 bases between the two germline ends. The CDR3 length is 12 residues. Germline V lookup: CDR1 SGDLS, CDR2 YYNGEE.

This chain connects TRBV5-4 to TRBJ2-7, with D unresolved. The CDR3 totals 14 residues. V shed 4 bases and J shed 3 bases, with 14 bases lying between them. Germline V gene sequence: CDR1 SGHNT, CDR2 YYREEE (reference sequence). CDR3 DNA sequence: TGTGCCAGCAGCCCACCACCGCCGAACTACGAGCAGTACTTC. Encoded protein: CASSPPPPNYEQYF.

Note on this clone: At one end the junction does not follow the germline gene, possibly because of a read error. The chain combines TRBV19 with TRBJ1-5, with D maybe TRBD1 (6 bases). CDR1 is LNHDA, CDR2 SQIVND, per germline (reference sequence). The CDR3 has 12 residues. The CDR3 region has the DNA TGTGCCAGTACCATCGGTGACAGGCCCTACCGTTTT. Its protein is CASTIGDRPYRF.

This chain joins TRBV30 and TRBJ2-7; maybe TRBD2 (6 bases). This CDR3 is built from 16 residues. Germline loops: CDR1 GTSNPN, CDR2 SVGIG (reference sequence). Trimming took 4 bases from V and 2 from J, leaving 21 bases between them. CDR3 DNA: TGTGCCTGGACCAAGGCTGCGGGGAGGTTCCCCTACGAGCAGTACTTC. Translating it yields CAWTKAAGRFPYEQYF.

The chain recombines TRBV19 with TRBJ2-3; 8 bases are shared with TRBD2. The germline V gene encodes CDR1 LNHDA and CDR2 SQIVND (reference sequence). J lost 1 base, V lost 5 bases, and 2 bases had no gene match. This CDR3 has 14 amino acids. The CDR3 is CASSPGRGTDTQYF. The CDR3 bases are TGTGCCAGTAGTCCCGGGAGGGGCACAGATACGCAGTATTTT.

This sequence joins TRBV4-3 and TRBJ1-2, with D maybe TRBD1 (5 bases). Germline lookup yields CDR1 LGHNA and CDR2 YSLEER. V lost 0 bases to trimming and J lost 7 bases, with 9 bases between them. CDR3 length equals 13 residues. CDR3 loop: CASSQDWGSGYTF. As DNA, the CDR3 is TGCGCCAGCAGCCAAGATTGGGGGTCTGGCTACACCTTC.

The chain uses TRBV27 and TRBJ1-1; possible D gene TRBD1, 5 bases. Germline CDR1 MNHEY, CDR2 SMNVEV (reference sequence). This CDR3 has 15 amino acids. Between the trimmed V and J ends, which lost 2 bases and 1 base, there was a span of 11 bases. In nucleotides, the CDR3 is TGTGCCAGCAGTTTAGAACAGGCAGGGAACACTGAAGCTTTCTTT. This gives the protein CASSLEQAGNTEAFF.

The gene calls are TRBV6-6 and TRBJ2-5, with 11 bases aligning to TRBD2. The CDR3 is made up of 16 amino acids. Germline-derived CDR1 and CDR2 are MNHNY and SVGAGI (reference sequence). V gave up 8 bases and J gave up 5 bases; unmatched junction bases: 13. The CDR3 region has the DNA TGTGCCAGCGGGACTAGCGGAGTCTTTAAGGGGGAGACCCAGTACTTC. Translated: CASGTSGVFKGETQYF.

J is TRBJ1-1 and V is TRBV6-6; tentative D call: TRBD1 (5 bases). Trimming left V 5 bases short and J 4 bases short, with 11 bases between. In germline, CDR1 is MNHNY, CDR2 SVGAGI (reference sequence). The CDR3 sequence is 13 residues long. DNA for the CDR3: TGTGCCAGCAGTAGGGGAGATATCACTGAAGCTTTCTTT. Translation: CASSRGDITEAFF.